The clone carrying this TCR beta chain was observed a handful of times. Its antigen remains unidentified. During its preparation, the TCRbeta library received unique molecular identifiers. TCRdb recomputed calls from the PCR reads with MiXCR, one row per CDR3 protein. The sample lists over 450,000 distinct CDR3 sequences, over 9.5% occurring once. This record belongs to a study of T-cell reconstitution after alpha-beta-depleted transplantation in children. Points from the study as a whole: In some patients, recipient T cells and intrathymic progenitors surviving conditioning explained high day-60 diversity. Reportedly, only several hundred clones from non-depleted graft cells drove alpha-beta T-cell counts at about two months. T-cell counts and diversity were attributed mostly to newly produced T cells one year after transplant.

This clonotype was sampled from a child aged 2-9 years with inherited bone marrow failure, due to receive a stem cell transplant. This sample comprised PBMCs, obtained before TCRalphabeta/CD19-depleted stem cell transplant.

CDR3 loop: CASSPRMGQLSSYNEQFF. CDR3 bases: TGTGCCAGCTCACCACGAATGGGACAACTATCGTCCTACAATGAGCAGTTCTTC. The gene calls are TRBV18 and TRBJ2-1; D is perhaps TRBD1 (6 bases). Germline V CDR1 and CDR2: KGHSH, LQKENI. V lost 1 base, J lost 1 base, and 17 bases lay in between. The CDR3 has 18 amino acids.